This TCR beta chain came from a study of blood T cells in healthy people across ages (dated by TCRdb to 2014 to 2015). Looking at the study overall: In model experiments, template switching captured roughly one uniquely barcoded TCR beta cDNA molecule for every two T cells. To track age-related changes in TCR beta repertoire diversity, the study relied on deep sequencing normalized with unique cDNA molecular identifiers. The donors were divided into four age groups: young (average around 16 years), middle-aged (about 39), aged (about 56) and long-lived (roughly 88). Donors of different ages were randomly distributed across sequencing lanes to avoid experimental bias. For two donors (one aged 18 to 30 and one aged 80 or older), the study analyzed two additional independent replicas of 1 million unique cDNA reads from the same blood draw. General conclusions and limits of the study: Bulk unsorted PBMC profiling prevented conclusive comparison of naive and antigen-experienced compartments. Because donor CMV infection status was unknown, age-related changes in expanded clonotypes were potentially confounded. Compared with the aged group, more naive CD4+ T cells, fewer expanded clones and increased TCR diversity were shown by the long-lived group, suggesting age selection. Estimates of total diversity from one million sequenced T cells were regarded as lower bounds and underestimates. The percentage of naive T cells measured by flow cytometry correlated strongly with observed TCR beta diversity. Observed TCR beta diversity per million T cells fell roughly linearly with age, and a significant reduction was already apparent by age around 40.

The approximately 41 donors, aged about 6 to 100 years, were systemically healthy Caucasian individuals from Russia. Around 10 milliliters of peripheral blood were collected from each donor into EDTA-treated Vacutainer tubes. PBMCs were isolated by Ficoll-Paque density-gradient centrifugation, with at least 7 million obtained per sample. Total RNA, at least 5.5 micrograms per sample, was extracted from PBMCs with Trizol reagent. Naive CD45RAhigh/CD27high T cell percentages were measured by flow cytometry on a PBMC aliquot from every donor. Only a few counts were recorded for this clonotype. The specificity of this receptor is unknown. No per-base quality is available; no much larger clone lies one base away. Receptors were amplified or captured by 5' RACE. Sequencing was performed on an Illumina HiSeq 2500. The second PCR ran for about 6 to 12 cycles and used a J-beta primer mix along with a sample-barcoded 5' primer. A unique molecular identifier was introduced onto each TCR beta cDNA molecule by a template-switch 5' adaptor carrying 12 random nucleotides. At least 2.5 million CDR3-containing paired-end reads were obtained from each sample. First-strand cDNA synthesis was performed from all RNA using the Mint cDNA synthesis kit, with priming by a TRBC-specific oligonucleotide. All cDNA was treated with uracil-DNA glycosylase and then went through a first 18-cycle PCR with the universal primers M1SS and BC2_uni_R. As for the authors' bioinformatics: Normalization of each sample was performed by random selection of 1 million high-quality reads, each carrying a distinct molecular identifier. Reads with shared molecular identifiers were discarded instead of being binned into consensus sequences. MiTCR, with a Q25 quality threshold and the strictest error-elimination algorithm, was used for CDR3 identification, clonotype clustering and error correction. A nonparametric unseen species model with Euler transformation was used to estimate a lower bound on total TCR beta diversity. TCRdb reran the public reads through fastp at Q25 and MiXCR, keeping productive beta chains. Each record represents a unique CDR3 protein, reported with the most common genes and DNA among its rows. TCRdb's processing, not the authors' own work, is the source of the V and J calls. The sample contains about 1.7 million distinct CDR3 sequences, about 30% of them found a single time. The ten top clones hold about 7.7% of the sample.

At the junction V is shortened by 2 bases and J by 5 bases, with 12 bases in between. The CDR3 contains 14 residues, cysteine and phenylalanine counted. Only CDR3 DNA is held: 42 bases, read in frame from base 1. According to the germline V gene, CDR1 reads KGHSH and CDR2 reads LQKENI. The sequence came from a woman in her twenties or thirties in good health. This receptor chain uses TRBV18 and TRBJ1-1; TRBD1 is a weak D gene call, 5 bases matching. The specimen sequenced was blood. Here the CDR3 is given as CASSPGAGLTEAFF. The DNA reads TGTGCCAGCTCACCAGGGGCAGGGCTTACTGAAGCTTTCTTT.